Listed below are T cell receptor beta chains from one sample, sequenced in a study of blood T cells in healthy people across ages. TCRdb processed the 5' RACE reads anew with MiXCR; each CDR3 protein has one entry. The sample lists about 730,000 distinct CDR3 sequences, roughly 43% seen once, with 20% to 25% in the top ten. Sequenced sample: blood. Every receptor here comes from a woman aged 55-69 years in good health. CDR3s leave out the opening cysteine and the closing phenylalanine or tryptophan. Fields, in order: V gene, D gene, CDR3 protein. The D gene is left open where the match is weak.

v_call: TRBV4-1; d_call: TRBD1; cdr3_aa: ASSTPGQDLKNIQY
v_call: TRBV29-1; d_call: TRBD1; cdr3_aa: SVTGTGEDRQY
v_call: TRBV7-2; d_call: NA; cdr3_aa: ASSLVAGEEYGYT
v_call: TRBV12-3/TRBV12-4; d_call: TRBD1; cdr3_aa: AGSPPGQGAGGYT
v_call: TRBV2; d_call: TRBD2; cdr3_aa: ASSELAGGGGRTDTQY
v_call: TRBV7-9; d_call: TRBD2; cdr3_aa: ASSFGLAGGKWF
v_call: TRBV7-9; d_call: TRBD1; cdr3_aa: ASSLGGGAYANTGELF
v_call: TRBV12-3/TRBV12-4; d_call: NA; cdr3_aa: ASSSLASLTEQY
v_call: TRBV28; d_call: NA; cdr3_aa: ASSLWAGRLEQY
v_call: TRBV7-6; d_call: TRBD1; cdr3_aa: ASRRTGPATQY
v_call: TRBV29-1; d_call: NA; cdr3_aa: SVEGRRGQWIYYEQY
v_call: TRBV4-2; d_call: NA; cdr3_aa: ASSQETAGFDSPLH
v_call: TRBV5-1; d_call: TRBD1; cdr3_aa: ASSFGQASNTDTQY
v_call: TRBV5-1; d_call: TRBD2; cdr3_aa: ASSLGAGVGETQY
v_call: TRBV10-2; d_call: TRBD1; cdr3_aa: ASSEGQGPGAF
v_call: TRBV7-2; d_call: NA; cdr3_aa: ASSLYIEQY
v_call: TRBV3-1; d_call: TRBD1; cdr3_aa: ASSTRQGSGYT
v_call: TRBV27; d_call: TRBD1; cdr3_aa: ASSPSGTGEGYT
v_call: TRBV29-1; d_call: NA; cdr3_aa: SAGTSPYEQY
v_call: TRBV2; d_call: NA; cdr3_aa: VSWDMRGADTQY
v_call: TRBV20-1; d_call: NA; cdr3_aa: SAPTGPPGTQY
v_call: TRBV29-1; d_call: TRBD2; cdr3_aa: SVSGGSTSSYNEQY
v_call: TRBV2; d_call: TRBD2; cdr3_aa: AGPQGGGSLGTDTQY
v_call: TRBV6-2/TRBV6-3; d_call: NA; cdr3_aa: ASRVSNYEQYTDTQY
v_call: TRBV3-1; d_call: NA; cdr3_aa: TSSQTDTQY
v_call: TRBV29-1; d_call: NA; cdr3_aa: SVHTRGRVSGYT
v_call: TRBV30; d_call: TRBD2; cdr3_aa: AWTRGLTSGRGYEQY
v_call: TRBV29-1; d_call: TRBD1; cdr3_aa: SVLTGGEQY
v_call: TRBV7-8; d_call: TRBD2; cdr3_aa: ASSYPGLAGERSYNEQF
v_call: TRBV18; d_call: TRBD1; cdr3_aa: ASSFGQAPQETQY
v_call: TRBV12-3/TRBV12-4; d_call: NA; cdr3_aa: ASSFEGGTDTQY
v_call: TRBV9; d_call: TRBD2; cdr3_aa: ASSEGTIRGYEQY
v_call: TRBV12-5; d_call: NA; cdr3_aa: ASGWTGSHPYEQY
v_call: TRBV5-1; d_call: NA; cdr3_aa: ASSLVGASNEKLF
v_call: TRBV6-6; d_call: NA; cdr3_aa: ASTGDRNYEQY
v_call: TRBV29-1; d_call: NA; cdr3_aa: SVVGETQSTQY
v_call: TRBV7-3; d_call: NA; cdr3_aa: ASSLGGLGSEQF
v_call: TRBV9; d_call: TRBD2; cdr3_aa: ASSSGDNLNEQY
v_call: TRBV19; d_call: NA; cdr3_aa: ASSIGIDLEQF
v_call: TRBV14; d_call: TRBD2; cdr3_aa: ASSQGGVQGTEQF
v_call: TRBV5-1; d_call: NA; cdr3_aa: ASSWGMGYNEQF
v_call: TRBV9; d_call: NA; cdr3_aa: ASSVAAEISYEQY
v_call: TRBV2; d_call: TRBD2; cdr3_aa: ASTGGLAGGDTQY
v_call: TRBV13; d_call: NA; cdr3_aa: ASSLASSTEAF
v_call: TRBV14; d_call: NA; cdr3_aa: ASSLQTRWGNTEAF
v_call: TRBV7-2; d_call: NA; cdr3_aa: ASSPSPNYGYT
v_call: TRBV20-1; d_call: NA; cdr3_aa: SASQTGNYYNEQF
v_call: TRBV6-1; d_call: NA; cdr3_aa: ASCVIQGGAYEQY
v_call: TRBV4-2; d_call: NA; cdr3_aa: ASNQESVNYGYT
v_call: TRBV29-1; d_call: TRBD1; cdr3_aa: SAETGQGFSETQY
v_call: TRBV7-3; d_call: NA; cdr3_aa: ASRQSLQESITDTQY
v_call: TRBV7-9; d_call: TRBD2; cdr3_aa: ASSSLSTSGRDTQY
v_call: TRBV3-1; d_call: TRBD1; cdr3_aa: ASSQDGTGGGYT
v_call: TRBV7-6; d_call: NA; cdr3_aa: ASTRGTDPQETRY
v_call: TRBV20-1; d_call: NA; cdr3_aa: GAARGDRDHNEQF
v_call: TRBV15; d_call: NA; cdr3_aa: ATSRDVGVTEAF
v_call: TRBV24-1; d_call: NA; cdr3_aa: ATSSATDTQY
v_call: TRBV6-5; d_call: TRBD2; cdr3_aa: ASSQAGTSVTDTQY
v_call: TRBV2; d_call: TRBD1; cdr3_aa: ASRAGTGDSYEQY
v_call: TRBV20-1; d_call: NA; cdr3_aa: SATNRNQETQY